This T cell receptor (beta chain) was identified in a study of blood T cell repertoires in COVID-19. Germline V CDR1 and CDR2: KGHSH, LQKENI. CDR3 length equals 18 residues. V lost 1 base to trimming and J lost 1 base, with 20 bases between them. Measured with immunoSEQ multiplex PCR; TCRdb has only the in-frame clones, and not every one. The sample lists a few hundred thousand clones, 88% occurring once. The TCR comes from a woman in her late teens or twenties who had recovered from COVID-19. This sequence joins TRBV18 and TRBJ2-7; perhaps TRBD2 as D (6 bases). The sample consisted of PBMCs or T cells enriched from blood (not recorded which). CDR3 nucleotides: TGTGCCAGCTCACCACGGCCAGGAGGGTCCCTTGGTTCCTACGAGCAGTACTTC. Residues: CASSPRPGGSLGSYEQYF.